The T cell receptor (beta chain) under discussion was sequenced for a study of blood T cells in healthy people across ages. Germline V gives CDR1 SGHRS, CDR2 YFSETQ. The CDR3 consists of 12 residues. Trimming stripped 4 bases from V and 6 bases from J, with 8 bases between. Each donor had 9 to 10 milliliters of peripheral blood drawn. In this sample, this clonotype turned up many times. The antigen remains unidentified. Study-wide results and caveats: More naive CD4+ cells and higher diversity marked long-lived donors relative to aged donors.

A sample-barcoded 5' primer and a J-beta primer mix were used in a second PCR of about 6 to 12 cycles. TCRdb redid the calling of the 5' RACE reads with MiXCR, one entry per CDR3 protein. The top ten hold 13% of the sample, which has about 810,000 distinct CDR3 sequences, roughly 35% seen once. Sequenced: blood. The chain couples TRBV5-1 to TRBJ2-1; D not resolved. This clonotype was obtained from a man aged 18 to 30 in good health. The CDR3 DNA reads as TGCGCCAGCAGCCGATTCAGCAATGAGCAGTTCTTC. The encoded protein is CASSRFSNEQFF.